This T cell receptor beta chain was recovered during a study of cytomegalovirus exposure and HLA in healthy donors. CDR3 length: 15 residues. Germline V gives CDR1 MNHNS, CDR2 SASEGT. With 6 bases removed from V and 11 bases from J, the gap between germline ends came to 20 bases. Study-wide results and caveats: The authors excluded some V segments, including TRBV6-2 and TRBV6-3, as indistinguishable.

The PCR was carried out with 60 Vbeta primers and 13 Jbeta primers. Original analysis: Approximately 78 million unique TCR beta chains, about 10 million of them shared, were counted by a later analysis. The repertoire was sequenced with immunoSEQ multiplex PCR; TCRdb's copy has only in-frame clones and lacks some. The DNA gave D and trimming, while V, J and clone size come from that table. This sample has some 100,000 clones, with more than 65% found just once. Note on this clone: Its antigen is not identified.

The sequenced material came from PBMCs. The sequence derives from a woman between 18 and 30 years old in good health and CMV-seronegative. This chain links TRBV6-1 with TRBJ1-6; D is unresolved. The CDR3 protein is CASRAALEGRPPLHF. The CDR3 DNA reads TGTGCCAGCAGAGCAGCACTGGAGGGTAGGCCACCCCTCCACTTT.